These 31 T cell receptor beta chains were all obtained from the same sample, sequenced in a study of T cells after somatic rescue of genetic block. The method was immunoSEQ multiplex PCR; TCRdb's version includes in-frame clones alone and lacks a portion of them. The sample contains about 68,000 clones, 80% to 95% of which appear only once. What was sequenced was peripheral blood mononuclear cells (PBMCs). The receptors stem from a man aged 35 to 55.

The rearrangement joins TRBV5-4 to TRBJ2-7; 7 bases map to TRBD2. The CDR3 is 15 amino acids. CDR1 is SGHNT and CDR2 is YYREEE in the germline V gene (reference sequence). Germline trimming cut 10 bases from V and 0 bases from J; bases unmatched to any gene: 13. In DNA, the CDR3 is TGTGCCTGCTCTACGACTAGCTCATTCTCCTACGAGCAGTACTTC. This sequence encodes CACSTTSSFSYEQYF.

Written as DNA, the CDR3 is TGTGCCAGCAGCCCAAGCTCGCAGGGGGCGTACGAGCAGTACTTC. Translation: CASSPSSQGAYEQYF. V usage is TRBV7-2 and J usage is TRBJ2-7; 8 nucleotides line up with TRBD1. This CDR3 is built from 15 residues. J lost 4 bases, V lost 5 bases, and 10 bases had no gene match. Germline-derived CDR1 and CDR2 are SGHTA and FQGNSA. The full variable domain, its missing parts supplied by reference TRBV7-2 and TRBJ2-7, is GAGVSQSPSNKVTEKGKDVELRCDPISGHTALYWYRQSLGQGLEFLIYFQGNSAPDKSGLPSDRFSAERTGGSVSTLTIQRTQQEDSAVYLCASSPSSQGAYEQYFGPGTRLTVT.

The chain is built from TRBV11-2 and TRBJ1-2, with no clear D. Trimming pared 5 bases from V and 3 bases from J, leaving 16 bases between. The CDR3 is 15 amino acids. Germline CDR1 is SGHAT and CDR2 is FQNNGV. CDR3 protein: CASSPAGSQYYGYTF. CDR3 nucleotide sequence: TGTGCCAGCAGCCCGGCTGGCTCCCAATACTATGGCTACACCTTC.

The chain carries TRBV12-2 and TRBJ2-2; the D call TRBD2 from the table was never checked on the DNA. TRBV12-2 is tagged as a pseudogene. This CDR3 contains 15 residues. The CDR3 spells CASRPTLGNTGELFF. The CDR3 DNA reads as TGTGCAAGTCGCCCGACACTAGGAAACACCGGGGAGCTGTTTTTT.

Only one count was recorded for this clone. The CDR3 sequence is CASSILGTSAYNEQFF. DNA for the CDR3: TGTGCCAGCAGCATATTAGGGACTAGCGCGTACAATGAGCAGTTCTTC. The gene calls are TRBV7-2 and TRBJ2-1, with 10 bases aligning to TRBD2. The CDR3 is made up of 16 amino acids. V shed 5 bases and J 4 bases; nucleotides not matched to a gene: 8. Germline V gives CDR1 SGHTA, CDR2 FQGNSA.

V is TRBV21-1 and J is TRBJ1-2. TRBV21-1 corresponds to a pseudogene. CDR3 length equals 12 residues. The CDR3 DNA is TGTGCCAGCAGCGCCTTAGGGGGGGTCTACACCTTC. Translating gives CASSALGGVYTF.

The CDR3 bases are TGTGCCAGCAGCCGCTTGGGATCTACCGGGGAGCTGTTTTTT. Protein product: CASSRLGSTGELFF. V gene TRBV7-2 combines with J gene TRBJ2-2; D is unclear. The germline V and J ends were trimmed by 5 bases and 5 bases, with 12 bases remaining between them. CDR1 SGHTA and CDR2 FQGNSA come from the germline V gene. This CDR3 has 14 amino acids.

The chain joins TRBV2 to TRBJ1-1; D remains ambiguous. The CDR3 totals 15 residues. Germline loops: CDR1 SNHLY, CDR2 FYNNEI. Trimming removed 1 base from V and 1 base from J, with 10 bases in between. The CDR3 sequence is CASSEGAGGNTEAFF. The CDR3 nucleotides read TGTGCCAGCAGTGAAGGTGCAGGCGGGAACACTGAAGCTTTCTTT.

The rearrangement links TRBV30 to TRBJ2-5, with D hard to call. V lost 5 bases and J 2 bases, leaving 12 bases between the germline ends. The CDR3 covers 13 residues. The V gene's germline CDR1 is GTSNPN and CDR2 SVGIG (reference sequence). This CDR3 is CAWGLSAQETQYF. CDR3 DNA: TGTGCCTGGGGTCTGAGCGCTCAAGAGACCCAGTACTTC.

The CDR3 DNA sequence: TGTGCCAGCAGACCCGGACTCGGCAGCGAGCAGTACTTC. It specifies CASRPGLGSEQYF. The chain has TRBV28 and TRBJ2-7; a weak D match, TRBD2 (5 bases). The V and J ends lost 6 bases and 6 bases respectively, with 15 bases between them. The CDR3 length is 13 residues. Germline V gene sequence: CDR1 MDHEN, CDR2 SYDVKM.

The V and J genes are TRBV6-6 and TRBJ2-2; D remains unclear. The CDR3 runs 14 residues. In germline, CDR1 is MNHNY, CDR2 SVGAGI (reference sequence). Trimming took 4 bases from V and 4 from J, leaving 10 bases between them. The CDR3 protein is CASSFTPGTGELFF. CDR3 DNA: TGTGCCAGCAGTTTCACCCCCGGCACCGGGGAGCTGTTTTTT.

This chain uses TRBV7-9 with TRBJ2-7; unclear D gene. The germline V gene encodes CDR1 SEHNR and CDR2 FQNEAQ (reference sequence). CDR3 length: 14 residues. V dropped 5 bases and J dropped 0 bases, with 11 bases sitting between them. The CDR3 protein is CASSTQASSYEQYF. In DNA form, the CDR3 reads TGTGCCAGCAGCACCCAGGCGAGCTCCTACGAGCAGTACTTC.

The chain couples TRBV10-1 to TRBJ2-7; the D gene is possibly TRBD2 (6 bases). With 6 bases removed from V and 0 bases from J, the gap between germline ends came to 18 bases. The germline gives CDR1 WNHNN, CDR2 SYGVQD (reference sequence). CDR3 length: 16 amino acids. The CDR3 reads CASSGPRRGTSYEQYF. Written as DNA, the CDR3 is TGCGCCAGCAGCGGACCACGCCGCGGGACCTCCTACGAGCAGTACTTC.

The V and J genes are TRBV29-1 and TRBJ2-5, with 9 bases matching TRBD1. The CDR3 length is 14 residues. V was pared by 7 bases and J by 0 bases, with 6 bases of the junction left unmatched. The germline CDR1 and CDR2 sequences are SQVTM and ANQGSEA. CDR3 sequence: CSARDRANQETQYF. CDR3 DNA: TGCAGCGCACGGGACAGGGCCAACCAAGAGACCCAGTACTTC.

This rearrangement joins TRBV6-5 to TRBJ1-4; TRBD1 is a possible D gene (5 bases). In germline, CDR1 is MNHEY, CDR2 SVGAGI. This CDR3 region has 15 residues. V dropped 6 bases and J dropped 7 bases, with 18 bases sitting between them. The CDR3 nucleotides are TGTGCCAGCAGCCCCAGTAGAGGGGCATCTGAAAAACTGTTTTTT. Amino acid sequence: CASSPSRGASEKLFF.

The CDR3 loop reads CASRRGLAGGDTQYF. The CDR3 DNA reads as TGTGCCAGCCGTCGGGGGCTAGCGGGAGGGGATACGCAGTATTTT. This chain uses TRBV6-5 with TRBJ2-3; TRBD2 agrees at 12 bases. Germline CDR1 reads MNHEY; CDR2 reads SVGAGI. V trimming: 8 bases; J trimming: 6 bases; junction bases outside the gene matches: 9. This CDR3 spans 15 amino acids.

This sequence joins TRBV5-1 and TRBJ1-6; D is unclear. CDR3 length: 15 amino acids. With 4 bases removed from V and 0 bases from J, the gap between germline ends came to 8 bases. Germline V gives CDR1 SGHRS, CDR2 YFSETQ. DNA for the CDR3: TGCGCCAGCAGCCCGACGAGCTCCTATAATTCACCCCTCCACTTT. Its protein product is CASSPTSSYNSPLHF.

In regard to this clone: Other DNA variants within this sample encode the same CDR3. The CDR3 nucleotides are TGCGCCAGCAGCTTGGCGCAGGTCGCCGGGGAGCTGTTTTTT. Its protein is CASSLAQVAGELFF. This chain joins TRBV5-1 and TRBJ2-2; D remains unclear. The germline V gene has CDR1 SGHRS and CDR2 YFSETQ. V was clipped by 0 bases and J by 6 bases, with 9 bases between them. The CDR3 is made up of 14 amino acids.

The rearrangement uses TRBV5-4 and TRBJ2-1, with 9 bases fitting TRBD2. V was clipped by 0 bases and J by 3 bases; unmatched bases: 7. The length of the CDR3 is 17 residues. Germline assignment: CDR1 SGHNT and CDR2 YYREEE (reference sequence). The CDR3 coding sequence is TGTGCCAGCAGCTTGGAGGCTAGCGGGACAAACTACAATGAGCAGTTCTTC. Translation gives CASSLEASGTNYNEQFF.

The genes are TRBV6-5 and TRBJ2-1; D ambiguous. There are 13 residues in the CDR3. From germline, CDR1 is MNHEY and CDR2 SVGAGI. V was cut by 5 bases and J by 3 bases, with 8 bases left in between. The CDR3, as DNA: TGTGCCAGCAGTGGGCATGGCTACAATGAGCAGTTCTTC. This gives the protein CASSGHGYNEQFF.

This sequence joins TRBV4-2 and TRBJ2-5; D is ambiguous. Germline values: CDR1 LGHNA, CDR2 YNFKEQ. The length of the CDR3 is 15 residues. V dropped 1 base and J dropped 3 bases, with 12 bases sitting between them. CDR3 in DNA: TGTGCCAGCAGCCAAGGGCGGAGTTTGGAAGAGACCCAGTACTTC. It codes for CASSQGRSLEETQYF.

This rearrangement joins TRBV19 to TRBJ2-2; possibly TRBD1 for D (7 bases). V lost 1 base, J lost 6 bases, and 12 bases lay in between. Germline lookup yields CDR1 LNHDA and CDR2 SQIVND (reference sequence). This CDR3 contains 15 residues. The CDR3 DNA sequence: TGTGCCAGTAGTATAGGCGGCAGGGGGGCCGGGGAGCTGTTTTTT. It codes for CASSIGGRGAGELFF. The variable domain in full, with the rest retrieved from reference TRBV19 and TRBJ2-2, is DGGITQSPKYLFRKEGQNVTLSCEQNLNHDAMYWYRQDPGQGLRLIYYSQIVNDFQKGDIAEGYSVSREKKESFPLTVTSAQKNPTAFYLCASSIGGRGAGELFFGEGSRLTVL.

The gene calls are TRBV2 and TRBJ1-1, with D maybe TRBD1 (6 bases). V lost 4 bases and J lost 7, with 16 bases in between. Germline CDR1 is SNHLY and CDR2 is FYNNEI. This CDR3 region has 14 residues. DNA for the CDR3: TGTGCCAGCAGTGTTTTGGGGGGACACGGTGAAGCTTTCTTT. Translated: CASSVLGGHGEAFF.

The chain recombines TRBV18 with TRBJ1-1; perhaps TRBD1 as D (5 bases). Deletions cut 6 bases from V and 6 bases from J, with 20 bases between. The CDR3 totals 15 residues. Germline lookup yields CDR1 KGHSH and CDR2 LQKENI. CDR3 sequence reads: CASSRGDGVIPEAFF. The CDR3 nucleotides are TGTGCCAGCTCCCGGGGGGACGGGGTGATCCCTGAAGCTTTCTTT.

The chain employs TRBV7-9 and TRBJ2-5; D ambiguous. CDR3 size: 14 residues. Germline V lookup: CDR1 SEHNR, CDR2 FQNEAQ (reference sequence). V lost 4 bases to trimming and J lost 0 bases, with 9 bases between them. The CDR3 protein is CASSSATYQETQYF. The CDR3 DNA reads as TGTGCCAGCAGCTCAGCCACGTACCAAGAGACCCAGTACTTC.

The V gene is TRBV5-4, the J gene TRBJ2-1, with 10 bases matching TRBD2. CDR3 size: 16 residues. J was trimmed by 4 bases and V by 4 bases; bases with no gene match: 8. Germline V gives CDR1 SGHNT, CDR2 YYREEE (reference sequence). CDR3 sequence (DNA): TGTGCCAGCAGCAGTAAGCGGGAGGGCCTTTACAATGAGCAGTTCTTC. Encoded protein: CASSSKREGLYNEQFF.

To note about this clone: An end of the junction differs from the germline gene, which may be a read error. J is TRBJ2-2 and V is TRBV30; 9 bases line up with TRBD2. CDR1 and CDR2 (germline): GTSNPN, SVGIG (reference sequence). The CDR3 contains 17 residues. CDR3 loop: CAGRAGGPSQNTGELFF. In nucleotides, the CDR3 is TGTGCCGGGAGGGCGGGAGGGCCCTCACAGAACACCGGGGAGCTGTTTTTT. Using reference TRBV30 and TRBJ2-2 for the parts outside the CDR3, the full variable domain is SQTIHQWPATLVQPVGSPLSLECTVEGTSNPNLYWYRQAAGRGLQLLFYSVGIGQISSEVPQNLSASRPQDRQFILSSKKLLLSDSGFYLCAGRAGGPSQNTGELFFGEGSRLTVL.

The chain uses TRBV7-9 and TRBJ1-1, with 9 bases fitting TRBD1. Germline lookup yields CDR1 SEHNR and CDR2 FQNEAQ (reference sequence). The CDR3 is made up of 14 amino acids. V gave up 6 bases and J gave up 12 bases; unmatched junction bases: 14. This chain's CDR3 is CASRKDRGGRESFF. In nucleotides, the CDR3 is TGTGCCAGCAGGAAGGACAGGGGAGGGAGGGAGTCTTTCTTT.

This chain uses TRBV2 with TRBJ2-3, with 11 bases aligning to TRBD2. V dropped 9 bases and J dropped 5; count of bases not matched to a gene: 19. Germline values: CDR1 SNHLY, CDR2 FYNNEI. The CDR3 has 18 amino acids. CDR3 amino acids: CARDEGSSGGPGGDTQYF. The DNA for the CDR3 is TGTGCCAGGGACGAGGGGTCTAGCGGGGGGCCTGGGGGAGATACGCAGTATTTT.

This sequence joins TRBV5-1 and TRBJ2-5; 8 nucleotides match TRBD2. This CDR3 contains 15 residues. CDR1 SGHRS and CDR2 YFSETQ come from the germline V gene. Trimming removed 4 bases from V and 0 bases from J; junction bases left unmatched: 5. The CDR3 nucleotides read TGCGCCAGCAGCATTAGCGGGGCCAACCAAGAGACCCAGTACTTC. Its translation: CASSISGANQETQYF. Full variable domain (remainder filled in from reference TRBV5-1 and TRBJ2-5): KAGVTQTPRYLIKTRGQQVTLSCSPISGHRSVSWYQQTPGQGLQFLFEYFSETQRNKGNFPGRFSGRQFSNSRSEMNVSTLELGDSALYLCASSISGANQETQYFGPGTRLLVL.

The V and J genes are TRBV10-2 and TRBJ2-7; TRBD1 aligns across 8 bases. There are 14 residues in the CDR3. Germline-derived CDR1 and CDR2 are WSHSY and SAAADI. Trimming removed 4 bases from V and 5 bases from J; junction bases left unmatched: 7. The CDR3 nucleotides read TGCGCCAGCAGTGCAGGACAGGGTGTCCACGAGCAGTACTTC. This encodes CASSAGQGVHEQYF.